One sample yielded the 5 T cell receptor beta chains listed below, sequenced in a study of cytomegalovirus exposure and HLA in healthy donors. The PCR used 60 Vbeta and 13 Jbeta primers. Produced via immunoSEQ multiplex PCR; TCRdb's table is partial and in-frame only. The table has approximately 280,000 clones, about nine tenths seen once; the top ten hold roughly 4%. The sample was PBMCs. The receptors were sampled from a man aged 35 to 55 in good health and CMV-seropositive.

The chain carries TRBV5-1 and TRBJ2-5; D is possibly TRBD2 (6 bases). The CDR3 consists of 16 residues. V gave up 3 bases and J gave up 2 bases, with 17 bases separating them. Germline V gene sequence: CDR1 SGHRS, CDR2 YFSETQ. The CDR3 DNA follows: TGCGCCAGCAGCTGGGGCTCAACGGGAGAACAAGAGACCCAGTACTTC. This encodes CASSWGSTGEQETQYF.

This clone was seen only once. The chain carries TRBV5-5 and TRBJ2-7; D call uncertain. V was clipped by 4 bases and J by 4 bases, with 6 bases between them. The germline V gene encodes CDR1 SGHKS and CDR2 YYEKEE (reference sequence). The CDR3 runs 11 residues. The CDR3 region is CASSRDYEQYF. The CDR3 bases are TGTGCCAGCAGCCGAGATTACGAGCAGTACTTC.

The chain has TRBV6-1 and TRBJ2-5, with D uncertain. Germline CDR1 MNHNS, CDR2 SASEGT. Trimming took 6 bases from V and 1 from J, leaving 9 bases between them. The CDR3 loop spans 13 amino acids. CDR3: CASSLPPQETQYF. The DNA of the CDR3 is TGTGCCAGCAGCCTACCTCCCCAAGAGACCCAGTACTTC.

This clone has only a few counts. This chain joins TRBV5-1 and TRBJ1-1; the match to TRBD1 covers 7 bases. The CDR3 is 15 residues long. The trim removed 2 bases at V and 3 bases at J, leaving 7 bases unmatched. Germline loops: CDR1 SGHRS, CDR2 YFSETQ. The CDR3 DNA follows: TGCGCCAGCAGCTTACTAACAGGGGACGACACTGAAGCTTTCTTT. Translating gives CASSLLTGDDTEAFF.

The chain employs TRBV4-2 and TRBJ2-3, with a weak D call TRBD2 (5 bases). Trimming took 1 base from V and 10 from J, leaving 12 bases between them. Germline V gene lookup returns CDR1 LGHNA and CDR2 YNFKEQ. CDR3 length equals 13 residues. In DNA form, the CDR3 reads TGTGCCAGCAGCCAAGCCTCGGCGGAGGCGCAGTATTTT. Translation: CASSQASAEAQYF.